What follows are 3 T cell receptor beta chains derived from one specimen sequenced in a study of shared clonotypes between healthy human individuals. Measured with immunoSEQ multiplex PCR; TCRdb has only the in-frame clones, and not every one. The sample yields hundreds of thousands of clones, around 92% seen once. Naive CD8 cells lacked CD45RO, underwent positive selection for CCR7 and left out terminally differentiated effector memory CD45RA+ cells. Sequenced: naive CD8+ T cells sorted from blood. The receptors come from a man aged 25-45 years in good health.

V usage is TRBV13 and J usage is TRBJ2-7, with D hard to call. Germline-derived CDR1 and CDR2 are PRHDT and FYEKMQ (reference sequence). The CDR3 covers 12 residues. V was trimmed by 5 bases and J by 2 bases, leaving 7 bases between them. CDR3 in amino acids: CASSRATYEQYF. DNA of the CDR3: TGTGCCAGCAGCCGCGCGACCTACGAGCAGTACTTC.

This sequence joins TRBV29-1 and TRBJ1-5; a weak D match, TRBD1 (6 bases). Germline lookup yields CDR1 SQVTM and CDR2 ANQGSEA. The CDR3 is 14 residues long. Trimming took 6 bases from V and 3 from J, leaving 15 bases between them. The CDR3 is CSVLTGWDNQPQHF. The DNA for the CDR3 is TGCAGCGTCCTGACAGGTTGGGACAATCAGCCCCAGCATTTT.

As to this clone: The same CDR3 arises from other DNA sequences in this sample as well. V is TRBV6-1 and J is TRBJ2-7; D uncertain. V was trimmed by 2 bases and J by 4 bases, leaving 6 bases between them. The CDR3 consists of 12 residues. Germline values: CDR1 MNHNS, CDR2 SASEGT. CDR3 bases: TGTGCCAGCAGTGAACTGGGTTACGAGCAGTACTTC. It encodes CASSELGYEQYF.